The entry below gives a single TCR beta chain sequence along with its context. The antigen remains undetermined. Germline values: CDR1 LNHNV, CDR2 YYDKDF (reference sequence). Trimming removed 3 bases at V and 0 bases at J, with 11 bases between. This CDR3 is built from 16 residues. The entry originates in a study of cytomegalovirus exposure and HLA in healthy donors. Whole-study findings and limits: Association of a missense DCLRE1C variant with TCR beta V- and J-gene trimming was reported in a later analysis.

A multiplex PCR was run with 60 Vbeta primers and 13 Jbeta primers. Method: immunoSEQ multiplex PCR; TCRdb's copy keeps in-frame clones and lacks some. The sample records 150,000 to 200,000 clones, around 79% being singletons. The sequence was collected from a woman aged 40-49 years in good health and CMV-seronegative. The chain joins TRBV15 to TRBJ1-4, with D possibly being TRBD1 (6 bases). Sequencing was performed on PBMCs. Here the CDR3 reads CATSRDRAATNEKLFF. CDR3 DNA sequence: TGTGCCACCAGCAGGGACAGAGCCGCAACTAATGAAAAACTGTTTTTT.